The rows below give T cell receptor beta chains drawn from one sample of a study of regulatory T cells in long-lasting Graves disease. Using its own MiXCR run on the multiplex PCR reads, TCRdb lists one record per CDR3 protein. The sample lists roughly 510,000 distinct CDR3 sequences; around 15% were seen once. The same sample was also studied in work on T cells in Graves' hyperthyroidism and ophthalmopathy.

Sample: peripheral blood mononuclear cells (PBMCs), taken at new diagnosis, from a patient treated with antithyroid drugs. These receptor sequences come from a man aged 18 to 30 with Graves disease. Both conserved end residues are trimmed from each CDR3. Each record gives: J gene, V gene, CDR3 protein.

TRBJ2-7,TRBV30,AWRPKDRGLSEQY
TRBJ1-1,TRBV10-2,ASSRKVTEAF
TRBJ1-6,TRBV12-3/TRBV12-4,ATPTIPLH
TRBJ2-1,TRBV7-9,ASQEGSYNEQF
TRBJ1-5,TRBV11-2,ASSLNSPSPGQPQH
TRBJ2-7,TRBV2,ASSPEGGSGYEQY
TRBJ2-1,TRBV6-1,ASRDSYWKF
.,TRBV10-3,AISGDNTGYT
TRBJ1-6,TRBV28,ASSLSANSPLH
TRBJ2-3,TRBV5-1,ASSLYVREGLGDTQY
TRBJ2-1,TRBV20-1,SAREAGGSYNEQF
TRBJ2-3,TRBV6-1,ASSDSETGSYTQY
TRBJ1-1,TRBV5-4,ASSSTRYTEAF
TRBJ2-1,TRBV5-4,ASSPGTGRKF
TRBJ2-5,TRBV3-1,ASSQDRSSGQETQY
TRBJ2-2,TRBV11-3,ASSLRDATGELF
TRBJ2-3,TRBV24-1,ATSAPSGVRGRGSTDTQY
TRBJ1-2,TRBV6-2/TRBV6-3,ASSERGGAGSYGYT
TRBJ2-2,TRBV11-2,ASSTGLPATGELF
TRBJ1-1,TRBV27,ASSSWTGGDTEAF
TRBJ1-5,TRBV4-1,ASSQGSFFASNQPQH
TRBJ2-1,TRBV15,ATSRGSGTPGVVSYNEQF
TRBJ2-1,TRBV6-2/TRBV6-3,ASSYSLGEGGDNEQF
TRBJ2-7,TRBV30,AWSVGGTPSYEQY
TRBJ1-6,TRBV6-2/TRBV6-3,ASSEVSVGSPLH
TRBJ1-2,TRBV9,ASSSSRAGGQLNGYT
TRBJ1-1,TRBV6-1,ATRKGWSQGASGTEAF
TRBJ2-7,TRBV9,ASSVGGSYPGEQY
TRBJ2-3,TRBV27,ASSLLGTVTDTQY
TRBJ2-5,TRBV28,ASNAMWGSRETQY
TRBJ1-2,TRBV30,AWRTGGDYGYT
TRBJ2-1,TRBV5-1,ASSSLAGDVNEQF
TRBJ2-7,TRBV9,ASTRGRAGEQY
TRBJ1-6,TRBV20-1,SPDRGLDNSPLH
TRBJ2-1,TRBV11-3,ASSSPGTKPGDEQF
TRBJ2-2,TRBV18,ASSLFGRTIFTGELF
TRBJ1-6,TRBV4-1,ASSQGVSVGSYNSPLH
TRBJ1-2,TRBV4-1,ASSQERKGPYGYT
TRBJ1-1,TRBV12-3/TRBV12-4,ASSFLNTEAL
TRBJ2-7,TRBV12-3/TRBV12-4,ASRDREAEQY
TRBJ2-3,TRBV12-5,ASGPGTDTQY
TRBJ2-5,TRBV10-3,AISATQGETQY
TRBJ1-3,TRBV20-1,SARDSDAGLGNTIY
TRBJ2-7,TRBV10-3,AISDSDRAGAHYYEQY
TRBJ1-2,TRBV7-8,ASSLPNNYDSAGGYT
TRBJ2-7,TRBV5-1,ASSSLAGDLGEQY
TRBJ1-2,TRBV20-1,SARDDRVNYGYT
TRBJ2-7,TRBV7-2,ASSLSIGYEQY
TRBJ1-3,TRBV3-1,ASSQFIYPDAHSGNTIY
TRBJ2-5,TRBV27,ASRPTGSWETQY
TRBJ2-1,TRBV11-2,ASSLASAAYNEQF
TRBJ1-5,TRBV20-1,SATGYDRGIHSNQPQH
TRBJ2-3,TRBV18,ASSPRAGSSTDTQY
TRBJ1-3,TRBV3-1,ASTRREGGNTIY
.,TRBV12-3/TRBV12-4,ASGHQETQY
TRBJ1-2,TRBV20-1,SALGRGAYGYT
TRBJ2-2,TRBV5-1,ASSSGNPLNTGELF
TRBJ2-7,TRBV28,ASTGQSYEQY
TRBJ1-2,TRBV28,ASRVELSYGYT
TRBJ1-2,TRBV3-1,ASSQDTTGGYGYT